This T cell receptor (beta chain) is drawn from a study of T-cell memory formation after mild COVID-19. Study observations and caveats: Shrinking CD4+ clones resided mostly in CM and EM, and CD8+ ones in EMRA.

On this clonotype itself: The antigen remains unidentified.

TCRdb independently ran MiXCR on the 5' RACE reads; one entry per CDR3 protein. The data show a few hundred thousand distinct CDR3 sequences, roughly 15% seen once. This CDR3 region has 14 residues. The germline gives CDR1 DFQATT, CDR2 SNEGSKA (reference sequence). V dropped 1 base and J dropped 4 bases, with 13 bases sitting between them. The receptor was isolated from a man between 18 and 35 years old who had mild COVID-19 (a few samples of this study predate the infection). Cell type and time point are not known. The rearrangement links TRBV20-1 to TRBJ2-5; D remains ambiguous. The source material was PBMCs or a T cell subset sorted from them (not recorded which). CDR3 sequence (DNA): TGCAGTGCTAGAGTACCGCCGGAAGGAGAGACCCAGTACTTC. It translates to CSARVPPEGETQYF.